Listed below are T cell receptor beta chains from one sample, sequenced in a study of blood T cells in healthy people across ages. One entry per CDR3 protein results from TCRdb running MiXCR on the 5' RACE reads. Of around 600,000 distinct CDR3 sequences in the sample, 40% to 55% were seen once. What was sequenced was blood. These receptors originate from an elderly man in good health. Each CDR3 is given with its conserved first and last residue. The D gene is left open where the match is weak. Only some rows state a clone size, as once, few, many or a class for expanded clones.

CDR3 length	D gene	V gene	clone size	J gene	CDR3 protein	CDR3 DNA
13	.	TRBV20-1	once	TRBJ1-2	CSTLDRSNYGYTF	TGCAGTACCTTAGACAGGTCTAACTATGGCTACACCTTC
15	.	TRBV5-1	.	TRBJ1-3	CASSSDGGPNDTIYF	TGCGCCAGCAGCTCCGATGGGGGACCCAATGACACCATATATTTT
19	TRBD2	TRBV7-2	.	TRBJ2-1	CASSSSGGGLAGFSDEQFF	TGTGCCAGCAGCTCAAGTGGTGGGGGACTAGCGGGATTCTCCGATGAGCAGTTCTTC
16	.	TRBV11-1	.	TRBJ2-7	CASSSRPATPGTEQYF	TGTGCCAGCAGCTCCCGCCCAGCGACACCCGGTACGGAGCAGTACTTC
15	TRBD2	TRBV3-1	.	TRBJ2-3	CASSHTSGHTDTQYF	TGTGCCAGCAGCCACACTAGCGGTCACACGGATACGCAGTATTTT
16	.	TRBV18	few	TRBJ2-3	CASSPQYRGPTDTQYF	TGTGCCAGCTCACCACAATACCGTGGGCCCACAGATACGCAGTATTTT
12	.	TRBV5-4	few	TRBJ1-2	CASSRDDYGYTF	TGTGCCAGCAGCCGGGACGACTATGGCTACACCTTC
16	.	TRBV7-2	.	TRBJ1-3	CASSQRGGASGNTIYF	TGTGCCAGCAGCCAGAGAGGGGGGGCCTCTGGAAACACCATATATTTT
15	.	TRBV9	few	TRBJ1-2	CASSKLGPQPYGYTF	TGTGCCAGCAGCAAATTGGGACCGCAACCATATGGCTACACCTTC
13	TRBD1	TRBV20-1	.	TRBJ2-7	CSARGYRGSEQYF	TGCAGTGCTAGAGGGTACAGGGGATCCGAGCAGTACTTC
14	TRBD2	TRBV9	.	TRBJ2-7	CASSFQAGTYEQYF	TGTGCCAGCAGCTTTCAAGCGGGAACCTACGAGCAGTACTTC
17	.	TRBV29-1	.	TRBJ2-1	CSVGGGGSGTPYNEQFF	TGCAGCGTTGGGGGCGGAGGGTCCGGGACACCATACAATGAGCAGTTCTTC
17	.	TRBV20-1	.	TRBJ2-1	CSARSYSTGSSYNEQFF	TGCAGTGCTAGATCCTATTCGACTGGGAGCTCCTACAATGAGCAGTTCTTC
14	TRBD2	TRBV20-1	.	TRBJ2-7	CSARDGGGRNERYF	TGCAGTGCTAGAGACGGGGGCGGGAGGAACGAGCGGTACTTC
13	TRBD1	TRBV20-1	few	TRBJ2-5	CSARQGGEETQYF	TGCAGTGCTCGACAGGGTGGGGAAGAGACCCAGTACTTC
17	TRBD1	TRBV6-6	few	TRBJ1-5	CASSYSDRAGGNQPQHF	TGTGCCAGCAGTTACTCGGACAGGGCCGGTGGCAATCAGCCCCAGCATTTT
14	TRBD2	TRBV28	.	TRBJ2-5	CASRLAGGTETQYF	TGTGCCAGCAGGTTAGCGGGAGGAACAGAGACCCAGTACTTC
16	TRBD1	TRBV5-1	.	TRBJ1-3	CASSIGQGASGNTIYF	TGCGCCAGCAGCATTGGACAGGGGGCTTCTGGAAACACCATATATTTT
16	TRBD1	TRBV5-4	.	TRBJ2-2	CASSRARQGYTGELFF	TGTGCCAGCTCACGGGCCAGACAGGGATACACCGGGGAGCTGTTTTTT
16	.	TRBV11-2	few	TRBJ2-1	CASSLDRGPGINEQFF	TGTGCCAGCAGCTTAGATCGGGGCCCCGGTATAAATGAGCAGTTCTTC
11	.	TRBV28	.	TRBJ2-5	CASSTYDQQYF	TGTGCCAGCAGTACCTACGATCAGCAGTACTTC
15	.	TRBV7-9	.	TRBJ1-1	CASSSGPRGNTEAFF	TGTGCCAGCAGCTCGGGTCCCAGGGGAAACACTGAAGCTTTCTTT
14	.	TRBV4-2	.	TRBJ2-1	CASSQDMSGNEQFF	TGTGCCAGCAGCCAAGACATGTCCGGGAATGAGCAGTTCTTC
12	.	TRBV15	.	TRBJ2-7	CATTGGTYEQYF	TGTGCCACCACCGGCGGAACCTACGAGCAGTACTTC
13	.	TRBV11-1	.	TRBJ2-5	CASSPIPQETQYF	TGTGCCAGCAGCCCCATTCCTCAAGAGACCCAGTACTTC
16	TRBD2	TRBV12-3/TRBV12-4	.	TRBJ2-3	CASSPPAAGVTDTQYF	TGTGCCAGCAGTCCCCCCGCAGCGGGAGTCACAGATACGCAGTATTTT
12	.	TRBV20-1	.	TRBJ2-1	CSAEAGNNEQFF	TGCAGTGCTGAGGCGGGAAACAATGAGCAGTTCTTC
19	TRBD2	TRBV24-1	.	TRBJ2-1	CATSDLVGTSAFSYNEQFF	TGTGCCACCAGTGATTTGGTCGGGACTAGCGCGTTCTCCTACAATGAGCAGTTCTTC
16	TRBD2	TRBV28	many	TRBJ2-7	CASSPYGLALGGEQYF	TGTGCCAGCAGTCCCTATGGACTAGCTTTGGGAGGGGAGCAGTACTTC
15	TRBD1	TRBV4-3	.	TRBJ1-4	CASSQVLGTGEKLFF	TGCGCCAGCAGCCAAGTTCTAGGGACAGGTGAAAAACTGTTTTTT
13	.	TRBV7-9	many	TRBJ1-1	CASRVAGNTEAFF	TGTGCCAGCCGCGTAGCGGGGAACACTGAAGCTTTCTTT